These 16 T cell receptor beta chains came from one sample sequenced in a study of shared clonotypes between healthy human individuals. The data were produced by immunoSEQ multiplex PCR, yet TCRdb's version contains in-frame clones alone and is incomplete. The table shows 950,000 to 1,300,000 clones, with approximately 68% occurring only once. Sequenced sample: memory CD4+ T cells sorted from blood. Documented subset: CD45RA-negative fraction. Receptors were obtained from a man younger than 35 in good health.

The V gene is TRBV6-6, the J gene TRBJ2-7, with TRBD2 matching over 7 bases. V was clipped by 2 bases and J by 2 bases; unmatched bases: 3. Germline CDR1 reads MNHNY; CDR2 reads SVGAGI (reference sequence). This CDR3 has 14 residues. The CDR3 nucleotides are TGTGCCAGCAGTTACGGTCGGGGGGCCTACGAGCAGTACTTC. The encoded protein is CASSYGRGAYEQYF.

This clone has a handful of counts. The chain links TRBV7-6 to TRBJ2-1, with D maybe TRBD2 (5 bases). The CDR3 spans 13 residues. From germline, CDR1 is SGHVS and CDR2 FNYEAQ. V lost 5 bases and J lost 7, with 12 bases in between. The CDR3 DNA reads as TGTGCCAGCAGCCCTCTAGCTATAAATGAGCAGTTCTTC. Translating it yields CASSPLAINEQFF.

V gene TRBV5-8 combines with J gene TRBJ1-5, with 11 bases identical to TRBD1. CDR1 and CDR2 from the germline V gene are SGHTS and YDEGEE. Trimming removed 4 bases from V and 6 bases from J; junction bases left unmatched: 9. This CDR3 region has 16 residues. The DNA for the CDR3 is TGTGCCAGCAGCACCAGGACAGGGGGCGTCGGTCAGCCCCAGCATTTT. Translating gives CASSTRTGGVGQPQHF.

The chain recombines TRBV19 with TRBJ2-7, with TRBD2 matching over 10 bases. Per the germline V gene, CDR1 is LNHDA and CDR2 is SQIVND (reference sequence). J gave up 6 bases and V 3 bases, and 23 bases lay outside the gene matches. The CDR3 consists of 20 residues. The CDR3 here is CASSIQGATSGSLPFCEQYF. The CDR3 region has the DNA TGTGCCAGTAGTATTCAGGGGGCGACTAGCGGGTCGCTTCCGTTCTGCGAGCAGTACTTC.

This chain joins TRBV2 and TRBJ2-7; TRBD1 matches 7 bases. V dropped 6 bases and J dropped 0; count of bases not matched to a gene: 5. CDR1 is SNHLY and CDR2 is FYNNEI in the germline V gene. The CDR3 is 14 residues long. As DNA, the CDR3 is TGTGCCAGCAGAGGGACAGAAAGCTCCTACGAGCAGTACTTC. Translated, it gives CASRGTESSYEQYF.

The chain is built from TRBV10-2 and TRBJ1-6; TRBD1 aligns across 7 bases. The junction had 4 bases not matched to a gene; V was cut back by 2 bases and J by 9 bases. Per germline, CDR1 WSHSY and CDR2 SAAADI. CDR3 length: 14 residues. DNA for the CDR3: TGCGCCAGCAGTGAGCAGGGGGGGAGTTCACCCCTCCACTTT. Protein product: CASSEQGGSSPLHF.

The V call is TRBV14, the J call TRBJ1-1; perhaps TRBD1 as D (5 bases). Between the trimmed V and J ends, which lost 8 bases and 4 bases, there was a span of 14 bases. The germline CDR1 and CDR2 sequences are SGHDN and FVKESK. This CDR3 comprises 13 residues. The CDR3 is CASSEGLSTEAFF. In nucleotides, the CDR3 is TGTGCCAGCTCTGAGGGGCTAAGCACTGAAGCTTTCTTT.

V usage is TRBV9 and J usage is TRBJ2-3; 10 bases are shared with TRBD2. With 1 base clipped from V and 4 bases from J, the junction kept 6 bases outside the gene matches. The CDR3 runs 16 residues. CDR1 is SGDLS and CDR2 is YYNGEE in the germline V gene. Here the CDR3 DNA reads TGTGCCAGCAGCGTACTAGCGGGAGATTTTGCAGATACGCAGTATTTT. It codes for CASSVLAGDFADTQYF.

The J gene is TRBJ2-7, the V gene TRBV5-1; 8 bases map to TRBD1. Trimming at V came to 5 bases and at J to 6 bases, leaving 7 bases not matched to a gene. The CDR3 covers 13 residues. Per germline, CDR1 SGHRS and CDR2 YFSETQ. The CDR3 sequence: CASSRDRGGEQYF. The CDR3 nucleotides read TGCGCCAGCAGTCGAGACAGGGGAGGCGAGCAGTACTTC.

The gene calls are TRBV5-1 and TRBJ2-5; 12 bases align to TRBD2. V was clipped by 4 bases and J by 4 bases; unmatched bases: 8. CDR1 and CDR2 (germline): SGHRS, YFSETQ. The length of the CDR3 is 16 residues. The CDR3 loop reads CASSLRLAGVLETQYF. CDR3 bases: TGCGCCAGCAGCCTCAGACTAGCGGGAGTCTTAGAGACCCAGTACTTC.

The chain recombines TRBV14 with TRBJ1-2; no clear D gene. V lost 1 base and J lost 6, with 15 bases in between. From germline, CDR1 is SGHDN and CDR2 FVKESK. The CDR3 contains 15 residues. CDR3 nucleotides: TGTGCCAGCAGCCAAGTTGTCGGGGTGACGAATGGCTACACCTTC. Translated: CASSQVVGVTNGYTF.

CDR3 sequence: CASSFIIDTLNTEAFF. In DNA form, the CDR3 reads TGTGCCAGCAGCTTTATCATCGACACCCTAAACACTGAAGCTTTCTTT. The rearrangement links TRBV7-2 to TRBJ1-1, with D hard to call. The V end was cut by 3 bases, the J end by 2 bases, with 16 bases between. CDR1 is SGHTA, CDR2 FQGNSA, per germline. This CDR3 is 16 amino acids long.

J is TRBJ1-5 and V is TRBV6-1; D not certain. The germline gives CDR1 MNHNS, CDR2 SASEGT. CDR3 length: 13 amino acids. V gave up 7 bases and J gave up 1 base, with 8 bases separating them. CDR3 in DNA: TGTGCCAGCAAGAGCCAAAGCAATCAGCCCCAGCATTTT. Protein sequence: CASKSQSNQPQHF.

The chain is built from TRBV6-1 and TRBJ1-5, with D perhaps TRBD1 (5 bases). CDR3 length: 15 amino acids. The V gene lost 1 base and the J gene lost 4 bases, with 11 bases spanning the gap. CDR1 and CDR2 from the germline V gene are MNHNS and SASEGT. The CDR3, as DNA: TGTGCCAGCAGTGAAGTCCGTAAGGGGAATCAGCCCCAGCATTTT. It yields the protein CASSEVRKGNQPQHF.

The chain combines TRBV28 with TRBJ2-5; TRBD2 aligns across 11 bases. This CDR3 spans 15 amino acids. The ends lost 4 bases at V and 5 bases at J; junction bases unmatched: 6. Germline CDR1 and CDR2: MDHEN and SYDVKM. CDR3: CASSSPPSGGETQYF. For the CDR3, the DNA is TGTGCCAGCAGTTCTCCCCCTAGCGGGGGGGAGACCCAGTACTTC.

The chain combines TRBV5-1 with TRBJ2-7; 8 bases align to TRBD1. Trimming cost V 4 bases and J 0 bases; bases outside gene matches: 6. CDR3 length equals 15 residues. Per germline, CDR1 SGHRS and CDR2 YFSETQ. CDR3 DNA: TGCGCCAGCAGCAGCCCGACAGGGGTCTCCTACGAGCAGTACTTC. Its translation is CASSSPTGVSYEQYF.